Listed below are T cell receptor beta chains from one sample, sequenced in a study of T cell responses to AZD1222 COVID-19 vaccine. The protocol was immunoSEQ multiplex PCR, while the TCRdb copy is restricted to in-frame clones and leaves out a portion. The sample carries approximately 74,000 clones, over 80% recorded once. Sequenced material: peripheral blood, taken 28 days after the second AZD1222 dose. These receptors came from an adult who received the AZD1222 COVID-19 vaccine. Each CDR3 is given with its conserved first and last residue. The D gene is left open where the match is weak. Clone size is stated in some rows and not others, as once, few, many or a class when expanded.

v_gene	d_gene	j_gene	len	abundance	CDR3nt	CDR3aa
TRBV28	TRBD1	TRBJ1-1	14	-	TGTGCCAGCAGTGCCCCCGGACAGGTCACTGAAGCTTTCTTT	CASSAPGQVTEAFF
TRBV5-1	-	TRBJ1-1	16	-	TGCGCCAGCAGCTCCCTCGGTGCGGGGAGGAACACTGAAGCTTTCTTT	CASSSLGAGRNTEAFF
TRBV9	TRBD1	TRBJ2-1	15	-	TGTGCCAGCAGCGTCCGGGACAGGGTCAGAGATGAGCAGTTCTTC	CASSVRDRVRDEQFF
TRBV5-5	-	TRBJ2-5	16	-	TGTGCCAGCAGCTTGGCGATGGGGGACACCCAAGAGACCCAGTACTTC	CASSLAMGDTQETQYF
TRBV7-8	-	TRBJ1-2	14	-	TGTGCCAGCAGAGAGGGGTCAGCTAACTATGGCTACACCTTC	CASREGSANYGYTF
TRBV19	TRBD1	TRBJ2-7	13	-	TGTGCCAGCAGGGACAGGGGCTCCTACGAGCAGTACTTC	CASRDRGSYEQYF
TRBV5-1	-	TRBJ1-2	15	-	TGCGCCAGCAGCTTACCGTTACAGAATAACTATGGCTACACCTTC	CASSLPLQNNYGYTF
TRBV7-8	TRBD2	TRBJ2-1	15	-	TGTGCCAGCAGCATTACCGGGACTACCTACAATGAGCAGTTCTTC	CASSITGTTYNEQFF
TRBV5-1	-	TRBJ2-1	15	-	TGCGCCAGCAGCCCGCGGGGCAGCTCCTACAATGAGCAGTTCTTC	CASSPRGSSYNEQFF
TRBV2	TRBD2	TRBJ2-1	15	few	TGTGCCAGCAGTGACCCGACGGGGGGTAGGGATGAGCAGTTCTTC	CASSDPTGGRDEQFF
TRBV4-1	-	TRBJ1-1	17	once	TGCGCCAGCAGCCAAGATCCGGGAGCATCTTTGAACACTGAAGCTTTCTTT	CASSQDPGASLNTEAFF
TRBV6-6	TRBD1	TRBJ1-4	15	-	TGTGCCAGCAGCCCTCCGGGACAGGAGCATGAAAAACTGTTTTTT	CASSPPGQEHEKLFF
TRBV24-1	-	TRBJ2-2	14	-	TGTGCCACCAGTGATACAGGGTTCACCGGGGAGCTGTTTTTT	CATSDTGFTGELFF
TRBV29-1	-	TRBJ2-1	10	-	TGCAGCGTTTGGGACAATGAGCAGTTCTTC	CSVWDNEQFF
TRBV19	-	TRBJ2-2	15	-	TGTGCCAGTAGTATTTCTGGGGGGCAAGGCGGGGAGCTGTTTTTT	CASSISGGQGGELFF
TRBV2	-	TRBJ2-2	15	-	TGTGCCAGCAACTATCGAGGGCTGGGCACCGGGGAGCTGTTTTTT	CASNYRGLGTGELFF
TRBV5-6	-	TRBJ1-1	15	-	TGTGCCAGCAGCGCCCGGGGCGCCCAGAACACTGAAGCTTTCTTT	CASSARGAQNTEAFF
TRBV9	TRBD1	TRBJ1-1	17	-	TGTGCCAGCAGCGTAGGGGGGACAGGAATTACGAACACTGAAGCTTTCTTT	CASSVGGTGITNTEAFF
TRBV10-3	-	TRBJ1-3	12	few	TGTGCCATCAGATCTGAGGGAAACACCATATATTTT	CAIRSEGNTIYF
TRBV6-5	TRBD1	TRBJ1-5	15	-	TGTGCCAGCAGACCTACAGGGGTAGCACTTCAGCCCCAGCATTTT	CASRPTGVALQPQHF
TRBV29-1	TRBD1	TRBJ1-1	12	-	TGCAGCGTTGGTCAGGACAGGGTTTTCGCTTTCTTT	CSVGQDRVFAFF
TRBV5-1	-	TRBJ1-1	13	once	TGCGCCAGCAGCAACGGGGGGGACACTGAAGCTTTCTTT	CASSNGGDTEAFF
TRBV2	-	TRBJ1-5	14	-	TGTGCCAGCAATATTGGGCAGGGGAGGGAGCCCCAGCATTTT	CASNIGQGREPQHF
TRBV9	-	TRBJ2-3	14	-	TGTGCCAGCAGCGTTGGCCAAGGCGCAGATACGCAGTATTTT	CASSVGQGADTQYF
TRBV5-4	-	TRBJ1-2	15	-	TGTGCCAGCGGTACTCCTGGGCCAGCCGACTATGGCTACACCTTC	CASGTPGPADYGYTF
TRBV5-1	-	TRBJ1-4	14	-	TGCGCCAGCAGCTTGGCTGGGCAGGGCTTTAGCCTGTTTTTT	CASSLAGQGFSLFF
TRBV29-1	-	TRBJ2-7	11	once	TGCAGCGTTCGTAGGGCTGAATCCCAGTACTTC	CSVRRAESQYF
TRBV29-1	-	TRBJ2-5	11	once	TGCAGCGTTGAAAAGGGGGGGACCCAGTACTTC	CSVEKGGTQYF
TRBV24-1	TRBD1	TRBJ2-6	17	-	TGTGCCACCAGTGATGCTACAGGGGGGACTGGGGCCAACGTCCTGACTTTC	CATSDATGGTGANVLTF
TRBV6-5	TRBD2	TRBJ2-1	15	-	TGTGCCAGCAGCCATGGGACTAGCGGGAGGGATGAGCAGTTCTTC	CASSHGTSGRDEQFF
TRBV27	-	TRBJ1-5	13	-	TGTGCCAGCAGACTGGGGGCCTATCAGCCCCAGCATTTT	CASRLGAYQPQHF
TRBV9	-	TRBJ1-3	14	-	TGTGCCAGCAGCGTAGCATCCAGTCGGAACACCATATATTTT	CASSVASSRNTIYF
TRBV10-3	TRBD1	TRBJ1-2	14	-	TGTGCCATCAGTGAGGGAGGGGGCGACTATGGCTACACCTTC	CAISEGGGDYGYTF
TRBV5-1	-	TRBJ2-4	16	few	TGCGCCAGCAGCCTCGGTGCAGGTGAGGTAGGAAACATTCAGTACTTC	CASSLGAGEVGNIQYF
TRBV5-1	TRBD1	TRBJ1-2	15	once	TGCGCCAGCAGCTTGGAGGGGGCACGGGTCTATGGCTACACCTTC	CASSLEGARVYGYTF
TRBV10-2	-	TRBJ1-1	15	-	TGCGCCAGCACTCGAGGAGGGAACTTAAACACTGAAGCTTTCTTT	CASTRGGNLNTEAFF
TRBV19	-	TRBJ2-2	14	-	TGTGCCAGTATGTGGGGGAGTAACACCGGGGAGCTGTTTTTT	CASMWGSNTGELFF
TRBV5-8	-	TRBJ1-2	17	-	TGTGCCAGCAGCTTGCGCTTTATGAAGGGATTGGACTATGGCTACACCTTC	CASSLRFMKGLDYGYTF
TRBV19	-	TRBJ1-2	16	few	TGTGCCAGTAGTGTCGATGATCGGATCGGAGGTTCGGGCTACACCTTC	CASSVDDRIGGSGYTF
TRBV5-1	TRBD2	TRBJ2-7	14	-	TGCGCCAGCAGCACAGGACTAGCGGTGTACGAGCAGTACTTC	CASSTGLAVYEQYF
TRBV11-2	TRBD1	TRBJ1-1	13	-	TGTGCCAGCAGCTTAGGGCAGGGGGCGGAAGCTTTCTTT	CASSLGQGAEAFF
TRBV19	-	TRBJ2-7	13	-	TGTGCCAGTAGTCCGGGGGCTAGGGGCGAGCAGTACTTC	CASSPGARGEQYF
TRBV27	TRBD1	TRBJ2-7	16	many	TGTGCCAGCAGTTCCCTAATGAGGGACAGATCCTACGAGCAGTACTTC	CASSSLMRDRSYEQYF
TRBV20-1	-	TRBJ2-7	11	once	TGCAGTGCCAATAGAGGTTACGAGCAGTACTTC	CSANRGYEQYF
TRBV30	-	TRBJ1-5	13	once	TGTGCCTGGAGTGTAGACAGCAATCAGCCCCAGCATTTT	CAWSVDSNQPQHF
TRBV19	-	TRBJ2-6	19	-	TGTGCCAGTAGCCCCCACAGGGCCCGGCAGACCTCTGGGGCCAACGTCCTGACTTTC	CASSPHRARQTSGANVLTF
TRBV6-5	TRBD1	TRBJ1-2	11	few	TGTGCCAGCACACAGGGGTATGGCTACACCTTC	CASTQGYGYTF
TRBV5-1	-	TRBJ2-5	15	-	TGCGCCAGCAGCCCAGGGACACTAGGCCAGGAGACCCAGTACTTC	CASSPGTLGQETQYF
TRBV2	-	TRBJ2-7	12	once	TGTGCCAGCAGTTTCGGACAGCGCGAGCAGTACTTC	CASSFGQREQYF
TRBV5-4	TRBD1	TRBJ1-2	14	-	TGTGCCAGCAGCCTCGGGACAGGGGTGGTCGGCTACACCTTC	CASSLGTGVVGYTF
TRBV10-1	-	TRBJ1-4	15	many	TGCGCCAGCAGTGAAACGGAAGCAACTAATGAAAAACTGTTTTTT	CASSETEATNEKLFF
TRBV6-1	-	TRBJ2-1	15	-	TGTGCCAGCAGTGAAGAAAGTGTCGGGGCTAGCGAGCAGTTCTTC	CASSEESVGASEQFF
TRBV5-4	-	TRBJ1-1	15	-	TGTGCCAGCAGGGACGGGGGGCGTGGGGACACTGAAGCTTTCTTT	CASRDGGRGDTEAFF
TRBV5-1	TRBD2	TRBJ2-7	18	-	TGCGCCAGCAGCCCCGGACTAGCGGGAGGGCCGGGTACCTACGAGCAGTACTTC	CASSPGLAGGPGTYEQYF